These T cell receptor beta chains were read from a single sample in a study of T cells in Graves' hyperthyroidism and ophthalmopathy. TCRdb re-called the multiplex PCR reads with MiXCR, one entry per CDR3 protein. The sample lists approximately 740,000 distinct CDR3 sequences, 11% to 15% occurring once. Sequenced material: blood. The receptors stem from a woman between 18 and 30 years old with Graves' hyperthyroidism. Both conserved end residues are part of each CDR3. D genes are given only for firm matches. Clone size is not always given. Where it is, it says once, few, many or a class for expanded clones.

clone_size j_call v_call d_call cdr3_nt cdr3_aa
few TRBJ1-1 TRBV5-1 NA TGCGCCAGCAGCTTGGCTCAGGATTGGAACACTGAAGCTTTCTTT CASSLAQDWNTEAFF
few TRBJ2-6 TRBV12-3/TRBV12-4 NA TGTGCCAGCAGTCCTTTTAGCTCTGGGGCCAACGTCCTGACTTTC CASSPFSSGANVLTF
many TRBJ2-3 TRBV19 TRBD2 TGTGCCAGTAGTAAACTAGCGGGAGGGTCGGATACGCAGTATTTT CASSKLAGGSDTQYF
few TRBJ1-2 TRBV12-3/TRBV12-4 TRBD1 TGTGCCAGCAGTACCCCGGGACAGGGTAAATATGGCTACACCTTC CASSTPGQGKYGYTF
NA TRBJ2-5 TRBV27 NA TGTGCCAGCAGCAGAGACCAAGAGACCCAGTACTTC CASSRDQETQYF
many TRBJ2-1 TRBV28 TRBD2 TGTGCCAGCAGTACGGGACTAGCGGGAAACAATGAGCAGTTCTTC CASSTGLAGNNEQFF
many TRBJ1-1 TRBV11-2 NA TGTGCCAGCAGCCCGGGAGGGGGGCATACTGAAGCTTTCTTT CASSPGGGHTEAFF
few TRBJ1-6 TRBV5-1 NA TGCGCCAGCAGCTTGCAGACTCGAGGGGCTAATTCACCCCTCCACTTT CASSLQTRGANSPLHF
NA TRBJ2-5 TRBV3-1 TRBD1 TGTGCCAGCAGCCCTTGGACAGGGCAAGAGACCCAGTACTTC CASSPWTGQETQYF
once TRBJ2-6 TRBV7-2 NA TGTGCCAGCAGCTTAGTCCTTACCCCCCTTTCTGGGGCCAACGTCCTGACTTTC CASSLVLTPLSGANVLTF
NA TRBJ2-2 TRBV11-2 NA TGTGCCAGCAGCACACTTCGAGGACCTAAATATACCGGGGAGCTGTTTTTT CASSTLRGPKYTGELFF
few TRBJ2-2 TRBV28 TRBD1 TGTGCCAGCAGTAACTACTCGAGACAGGGGTGGGCCGGGGAGCTGTTTTTT CASSNYSRQGWAGELFF
few TRBJ2-1 TRBV29-1 NA TGCAGCGTTGAAGATCTAAGCGGAAGCTCCTACAATGAGCAGTTCTTC CSVEDLSGSSYNEQFF
many TRBJ2-1 TRBV11-3 NA TGTGCCAGCAGCTTAGGAGGGGGGGTCCATGAGCAGTTCTTC CASSLGGGVHEQFF
many TRBJ2-5 TRBV28 NA TGTGCCAGCAGGGAGGGAGAGACCCAGTACTTC CASREGETQYF
once TRBJ2-5 TRBV19 NA TGTGCCAGTAGTATTCACCGGAAAGAGACCCAGTACTTC CASSIHRKETQYF
NA TRBJ2-1 TRBV7-8 NA TGTGCCAGCAGCTCTCGGACCAATATGGAGCAGTTCTTC CASSSRTNMEQFF
few TRBJ2-4 TRBV6-1 NA TGTGCCAGCAGTCAACCAGCTGACCGAGCCAAAAACATTCAGTACTTC CASSQPADRAKNIQYF
NA TRBJ2-3 TRBV20-1 TRBD2 TGCAGTGCTAGTGGACCGGGACTAGCGCGTGTAGGCACAGATACGCAGTGTTTT CSASGPGLARVGTDTQCF
many TRBJ2-7 TRBV11-2 NA TGTGCCAGCAGCTTATTGGCGGGTGACTTGTCCGAGCAGTACTTC CASSLLAGDLSEQYF
many TRBJ1-6 TRBV7-9 TRBD1 TGTGCCAGCAGCCCTTCACAGGGGGCGACTAATTCACCCCTCCACTTT CASSPSQGATNSPLHF
many TRBJ1-1 TRBV2 NA TGTGCCAGCACCGCACAGGCTAATGAAGCTTTCTTT CASTAQANEAFF
many TRBJ1-3 TRBV30 NA TGTGCCTGGAGTGTAGCGGGAGTTGGAAACACCATATATTTT CAWSVAGVGNTIYF
many TRBJ1-1 TRBV5-1 TRBD1 TGCGCCAGCAGCTTGGCCCCGGACAGGGATGACACTGAAGCTTTCTTT CASSLAPDRDDTEAFF
many TRBJ2-1 TRBV20-1 TRBD2 TGCAGTGCTGGACTAGCGGGAGGGCCCTACCATGAGCAGTTCTTC CSAGLAGGPYHEQFF
many TRBJ2-7 TRBV6-1 NA TGTGCCAGCAGTTGGGCTTCGGACCCCCGAAAAGAGCAGTACTTC CASSWASDPRKEQYF
many TRBJ2-5 TRBV6-2/TRBV6-3 NA TGTGCCAGCAGACATCCGGACTGGGGCCAAGAGACCCAGTACTTC CASRHPDWGQETQYF
many TRBJ2-7 TRBV20-1 NA TGCAGTGCGGGAACCTCGGGGCGGTCCACCTACGAGCAGTACTTC CSAGTSGRSTYEQYF
few TRBJ1-4 TRBV29-1 NA TGCAGCGTTCAAGGGGAGGGCGGGAATGAAAAACTGTTTTTT CSVQGEGGNEKLFF
few TRBJ2-1 TRBV10-1 TRBD2 TGCGCCAGCAGTGAAGTAGCGGGAGTGGTCGATGAGCAGTTCTTC CASSEVAGVVDEQFF
few TRBJ2-7 TRBV3-1 NA TGTGCCAGCAGCCTCCGTAGCCAAACCTACGAGCAGTACTTC CASSLRSQTYEQYF
NA TRBJ2-2 TRBV12-3/TRBV12-4 NA TGTGCCAGCAGTTTACAATTACTAACCGGGGAGCTGTTTTTT CASSLQLLTGELFF
few TRBJ2-7 TRBV18 NA TGTGCCAGCTATCGGGACCGCGGCTACGAGCAGTACTTC CASYRDRGYEQYF
many TRBJ2-7 TRBV2 TRBD1 TGTGCCAGCAGCGACAGGGGGTCCTACGAGCAGTACTTC CASSDRGSYEQYF
many TRBJ1-1 TRBV11-2 NA TGTGCCAGCAGCTCGACAGAAGGAAGGACTGAAGCTTTCTTT CASSSTEGRTEAFF
many TRBJ2-6 TRBV6-1 TRBD2 TGTGCCAGCAGAGCCACTAGCGGGAGGGATACTGGGGCCAACGTCCTGACTTTC CASRATSGRDTGANVLTF
few TRBJ2-5 TRBV12-3/TRBV12-4 NA TGTGCCAGCACCGGGGTTGAGGAGACCCAGTACTTC CASTGVEETQYF
NA TRBJ2-5 TRBV5-1 TRBD2 TGCGCCAGCAGCTCAGCGGGAGGACCACAGAGCGGAGAGACCCAGTACTTC CASSSAGGPQSGETQYF
many TRBJ2-7 TRBV7-9 NA TGTGCCAGCAGCTTACTGGTTTCGGGCGAGCAGTACTTC CASSLLVSGEQYF
few TRBJ1-2 TRBV27 TRBD1 TGTGCCAGCAGACCCTTAGATAGGACAGGGCAAGGCTACACCTTC CASRPLDRTGQGYTF
NA TRBJ2-2 TRBV24-1 TRBD2 TGTGCCACCAGTGATTTAATCAGCGGGAGTTTTCCCGGGGAGCTGTTTTTT CATSDLISGSFPGELFF
many TRBJ1-1 TRBV3-1 TRBD1 TGTGCCAGCAGCCAAGATTGGGGACAGGGGATCAAATTTGGCACTGAAGCTTTCTTT CASSQDWGQGIKFGTEAFF
many TRBJ2-1 TRBV28 NA TGTGCCAGCAGAGGGCAGGGAAACAATGAGCAGTTCTTC CASRGQGNNEQFF
many TRBJ2-5 TRBV30 NA TGTGCCTGGAGTCACCAGGGGATCTCGGTGGCCCAGTACTTC CAWSHQGISVAQYF
many TRBJ1-5 TRBV18 NA TGTGCCAGCTCACCATCTCAGGAGATCAGCCCCCAGCATTTT CASSPSQEISPQHF
few TRBJ2-7 TRBV7-9 TRBD2 TGTGCCAGCAGCTCTATCCGGTTGAGCGGGAGGACCTTCTCCTACGAGCAGTACTTC CASSSIRLSGRTFSYEQYF
NA TRBJ2-1 TRBV29-1 TRBD1 TGCAGCGTTGAACGGGACAGGGGGCCTGATGAGCAGTTCTTC CSVERDRGPDEQFF
many TRBJ2-7 TRBV7-6 NA TGTGCCAGCAGCCCCGCGGGGTCCCTAGCCTACGAGCAGTACTTC CASSPAGSLAYEQYF
many TRBJ2-2 TRBV28 NA TGTGCCAGCCGCCGGAGAGGGAGTGGAACTGGGGAGCTGTTTTTT CASRRRGSGTGELFF
NA TRBJ2-1 TRBV29-1 NA TGCAGCGTCGCCCGGGTCTTCCCTAACAATGAGCAGTTCTTC CSVARVFPNNEQFF
NA TRBJ2-3 TRBV18 TRBD1 TGTGCCAGCTCACCCGGACAGGGGGCGAATACGCAGTATTTT CASSPGQGANTQYF
many TRBJ1-2 TRBV20-1 NA TGCAGTGCTAGAGAACCTGGAGGGAGCTATGGCTACACCTTC CSAREPGGSYGYTF